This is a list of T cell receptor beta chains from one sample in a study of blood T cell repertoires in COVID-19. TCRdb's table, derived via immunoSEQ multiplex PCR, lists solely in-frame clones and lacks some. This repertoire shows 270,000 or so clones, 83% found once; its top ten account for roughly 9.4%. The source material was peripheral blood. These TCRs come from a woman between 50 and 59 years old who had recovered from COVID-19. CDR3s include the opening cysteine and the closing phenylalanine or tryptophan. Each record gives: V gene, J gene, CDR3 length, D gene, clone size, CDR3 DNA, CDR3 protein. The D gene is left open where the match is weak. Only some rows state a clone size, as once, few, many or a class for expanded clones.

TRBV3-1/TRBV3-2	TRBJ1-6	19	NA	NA	TGTGCCAGCAGCCAAGGGAGCCGCCTCGTCGGTTCCTATAATTCACCCCTCCACTTT	CASSQGSRLVGSYNSPLHF
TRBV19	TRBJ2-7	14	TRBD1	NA	TGTGCCAGTTCTTCAGGGGGCGGAGAACGGGAGCAGTACTTC	CASSSGGGEREQYF
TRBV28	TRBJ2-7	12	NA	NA	TGTGCCAGCAGAGGGGGATTTGACGAGCAGTACTTC	CASRGGFDEQYF
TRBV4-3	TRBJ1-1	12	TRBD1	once	TGCGCCAGCAGCAGACAGGGAACTGAAGCTTTCTTT	CASSRQGTEAFF
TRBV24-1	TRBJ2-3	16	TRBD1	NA	TGTGCCACCAGCAACTCAGACAGGGGGCCAACAGATACGCAGTATTTT	CATSNSDRGPTDTQYF
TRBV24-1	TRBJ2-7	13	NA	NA	TGTGCCACCAGTATCGCTGGGCGTTACGAGCAGTACTTC	CATSIAGRYEQYF
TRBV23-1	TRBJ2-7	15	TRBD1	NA	TGCGCCAGCAGGGACCGGGACAGGGGTGACTACGAGCAGTACTTC	CASRDRDRGDYEQYF
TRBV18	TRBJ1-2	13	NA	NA	TGTGCCAGCTCACACTCAGGGGACTATGGCTACACCTTC	CASSHSGDYGYTF
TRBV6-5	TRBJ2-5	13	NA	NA	TGTGCCAGCAGTTACGTAAGGGGAGAGACCCAGTACTTC	CASSYVRGETQYF
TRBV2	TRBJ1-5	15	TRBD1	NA	TGTGCCAGCAGTGAAAGGTCCAGGGGGCCCCAGCCCCAGCATTTT	CASSERSRGPQPQHF
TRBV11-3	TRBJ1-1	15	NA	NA	TGTGCCAGCAGCTTAGGGGCAGGGAGGTCGACTGAAGCTTTCTTT	CASSLGAGRSTEAFF
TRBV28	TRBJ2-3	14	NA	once	TGTGCCAGCAGTACCGGAGGAGGTCCAGATACGCAGTATTTT	CASSTGGGPDTQYF
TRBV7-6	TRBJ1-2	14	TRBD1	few	TGTGCCAGCAGCCCGGGACAGGGATTCTATGGCTACACCTTC	CASSPGQGFYGYTF
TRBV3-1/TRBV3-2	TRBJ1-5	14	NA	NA	TGTGCCAGCAGCCAATCCGCCAACTATCAGCCCCAGCATTTT	CASSQSANYQPQHF
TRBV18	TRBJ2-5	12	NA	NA	TGTGCCAGCTCAAAGAGCCAAGAGACCCAGTACTTC	CASSKSQETQYF
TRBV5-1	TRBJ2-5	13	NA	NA	TGCGCCAGCAGCCTCGAAGGGGCAGGCACCCAGTACTTC	CASSLEGAGTQYF
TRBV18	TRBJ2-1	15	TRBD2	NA	TGTGCCAGCTCGTCCACTAGCGGGGGGAACAATGAGCAGTTCTTC	CASSSTSGGNNEQFF
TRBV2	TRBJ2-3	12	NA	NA	TGTGCCAGCAAGGCGGGAACAGATACGCAGTATTTT	CASKAGTDTQYF
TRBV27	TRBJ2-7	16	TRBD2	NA	TGTGCCAGCAGTTTATCCGGGGGGGGAGGCTCCTACGAGCAGTACTTC	CASSLSGGGGSYEQYF
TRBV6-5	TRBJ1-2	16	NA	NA	TGTGCCAGCAGTTACGGTGCTGTCTTGAGGGCCAGTGGCTACACCTTC	CASSYGAVLRASGYTF
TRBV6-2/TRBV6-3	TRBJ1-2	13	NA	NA	TGTGCCAGCAGTTACTCGGGGGCGAAAGGCTACACCTTC	CASSYSGAKGYTF
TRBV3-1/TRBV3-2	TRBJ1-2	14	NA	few	TGTGCCAGCAGCCAAGATAGAAGGGGGGGTGGCTACACCTTC	CASSQDRRGGGYTF
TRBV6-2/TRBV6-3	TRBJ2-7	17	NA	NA	TGTGCCAGCAGTTACTACACCCTGGACTCTCGACTACGCGAGCAGTACTTC	CASSYYTLDSRLREQYF
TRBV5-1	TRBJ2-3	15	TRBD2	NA	TGCGCCAGCAGCTCTAGGACTAGCCAGACAGATACGCAGTATTTT	CASSSRTSQTDTQYF
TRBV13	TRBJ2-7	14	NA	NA	TGTGCCAGCAGCTTAGGGGGCACGTCCTACGAGCAGTACTTC	CASSLGGTSYEQYF
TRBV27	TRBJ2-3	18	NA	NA	TGTGCCAGCAGTTCTGCTCCGGATTGGGGAGTGTTCACAGATACGCAGTATTTT	CASSSAPDWGVFTDTQYF
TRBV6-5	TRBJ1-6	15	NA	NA	TGTGCCAGCAGTTCCCCCGGGGTCGTTAATTCACCCCTCCACTTT	CASSSPGVVNSPLHF
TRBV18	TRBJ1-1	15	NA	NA	TGTGCCAGCTCACCACGGGGGGTCATGAACACTGAAGCTTTCTTT	CASSPRGVMNTEAFF
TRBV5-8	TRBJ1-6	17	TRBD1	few	TGTGCCAGCAGCTCCCTCCAACAGGGGGCTTGGAATTCACCCCTCCACTTT	CASSSLQQGAWNSPLHF